This TCR beta chain was sequenced during a study of cytomegalovirus exposure and HLA in healthy donors. Turning to this clone: The antigen is unknown.

Germline CDR1 is GTSNPN and CDR2 is SVGIG (reference sequence). V shed 1 base and J 5 bases; nucleotides not matched to a gene: 5. This CDR3 has 15 amino acids. PCR involved 60 Vbeta and 13 Jbeta primers. Assay: immunoSEQ multiplex PCR; the TCRdb copy retains only in-frame clones and omits some. Here the sample spans around 150,000 clones, about 79% being singletons. General study points: Earlier findings revealed that most TCR beta V segments proved productive either about 90% or about 30% of the time. From TCR beta sequences, most subjects' HLA-A and HLA-B alleles were reportedly predicted accurately. A later analysis associated under 20,000 TCR beta sequences with HLA alleles at a 0.05 false discovery rate.

The TCR comes from a male donor in good health and CMV-seronegative. The chain links TRBV30 to TRBJ1-1; 12 positions match TRBD1. Material: PBMCs. The CDR3 loop reads CAWSAGTGGKTEAFF. CDR3 coding DNA: TGTGCCTGGAGTGCAGGGACAGGGGGCAAAACTGAAGCTTTCTTT.